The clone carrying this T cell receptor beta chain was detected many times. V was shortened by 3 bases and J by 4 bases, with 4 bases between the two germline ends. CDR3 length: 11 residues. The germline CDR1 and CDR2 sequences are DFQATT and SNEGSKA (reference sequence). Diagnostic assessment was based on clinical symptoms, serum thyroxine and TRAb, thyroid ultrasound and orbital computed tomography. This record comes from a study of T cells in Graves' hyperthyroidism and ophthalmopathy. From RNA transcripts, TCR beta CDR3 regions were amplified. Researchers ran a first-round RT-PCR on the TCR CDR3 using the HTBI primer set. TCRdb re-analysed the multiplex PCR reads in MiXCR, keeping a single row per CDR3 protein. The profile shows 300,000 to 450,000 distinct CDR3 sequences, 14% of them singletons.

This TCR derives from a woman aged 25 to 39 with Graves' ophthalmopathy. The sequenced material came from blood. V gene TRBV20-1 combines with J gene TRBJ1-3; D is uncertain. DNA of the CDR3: TGCAGTGCTAGTGCCGGAAACACCATATATTTT. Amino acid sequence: CSASAGNTIYF.